The 21 T cell receptor beta chains in this list originate from one sample, sequenced in a study of control samples from healthy donors and cancer patients. Libraries were prepared by immunoSEQ multiplex PCR; TCRdb keeps only in-frame clonotypes and omits some of them. The data show around 140,000 clones, 80% to 95% seen once. Sample: blood. These TCRs come from a man aged 25 to 40 in good health.

V usage is TRBV7-9 and J usage is TRBJ1-1, with D unresolved. Per germline, CDR1 SEHNR and CDR2 FQNEAQ (reference sequence). Trimming stripped 3 bases from V and 3 bases from J, with 5 bases between. The CDR3 consists of 12 residues. CDR3 residues: CASSFWDTEAFF. The CDR3 DNA reads as TGTGCCAGCAGCTTTTGGGACACTGAAGCTTTCTTT.

The chain uses TRBV2 and TRBJ2-7; no clear D gene. Germline lookup yields CDR1 SNHLY and CDR2 FYNNEI. The V end lost 10 bases, the J end lost 7 bases, and 14 bases lay between the germline ends. This CDR3 is built from 11 residues. CDR3 in DNA: TGTGCCACCCGGAACCTTGGGGAGCAGTACTTC. Translation: CATRNLGEQYF.

CDR3 in DNA: TGTGCCAGCAGTCCAGGAAACAATCAGCCCCAGCATTTT. Translation: CASSPGNNQPQHF. The V call is TRBV6-6, the J call TRBJ1-5, with D unresolved. Germline CDR1 MNHNY, CDR2 SVGAGI (reference sequence). The CDR3 has 13 amino acids. Trimming stripped 5 bases from V and 3 bases from J, with 8 bases between.

The V and J genes are TRBV28 and TRBJ2-1; possibly TRBD1 or TRBD2 for D (6 bases each). Germline lookup yields CDR1 MDHEN and CDR2 SYDVKM. Trimming removed 2 bases from V and 7 bases from J, with 18 bases in between. This CDR3 comprises 16 residues. The CDR3 reads CASSLVRGAIINEQFF. CDR3 nucleotide sequence: TGTGCCAGCAGTTTAGTTAGGGGGGCCATCATAAATGAGCAGTTCTTC.

The chain employs TRBV6-5 and TRBJ2-2, with 10 positions matching TRBD1. The CDR3 spans 15 residues. The germline CDR1 and CDR2 sequences are MNHEY and SVGAGI. V lost 6 bases, J lost 6 bases, and 7 bases stayed unmatched. In nucleotides, the CDR3 is TGTGCCAGCAGGAGGACAGGGGGATCGGCCGGGGAGCTGTTTTTT. Its protein product is CASRRTGGSAGELFF.

V usage is TRBV6-5 and J usage is TRBJ1-1; 7 bases map to TRBD1. Germline CDR1 MNHEY, CDR2 SVGAGI. There are 16 residues in the CDR3. V lost 4 bases, J lost 0 bases, and 8 bases stayed unmatched. The CDR3 sequence: CASSFLQGSLNTEAFF. CDR3 sequence (DNA): TGTGCCAGCAGTTTCTTACAGGGGTCCCTGAACACTGAAGCTTTCTTT.

V is TRBV6-6 and J is TRBJ2-2, with 11 positions matching TRBD1. The germline CDR1 and CDR2 sequences are MNHNY and SVGAGI (reference sequence). The ends lost 6 bases at V and 7 bases at J; junction bases unmatched: 7. This CDR3 is built from 15 residues. CDR3 nucleotide sequence: TGTGCCAGCAGACGGACAGGGGGCGCTTTCGGGGAGCTGTTTTTT. It yields the protein CASRRTGGAFGELFF.

The gene calls are TRBV9 and TRBJ1-6, with D perhaps TRBD1 (6 bases). This CDR3 region has 15 residues. Between the trimmed V and J ends, which lost 0 bases and 9 bases, there was a span of 13 bases. Germline assignment: CDR1 SGDLS and CDR2 YYNGEE. CDR3 sequence (DNA): TGTGCCAGCAGCGTAGAGGGGGGCGCGGGTTCACCCCTCCACTTT. Amino acid sequence: CASSVEGGAGSPLHF.

The chain couples TRBV5-5 to TRBJ2-1, with TRBD2 as a possible D gene (7 bases). CDR3 length: 15 amino acids. Germline CDR1 SGHKS, CDR2 YYEKEE (reference sequence). V lost 2 bases to trimming and J lost 8 bases, with 17 bases between them. In nucleotides, the CDR3 is TGTGCCAGCAGCTTCGTCGGGGGGCGCATGGATGAGCAGTTCTTC. It specifies CASSFVGGRMDEQFF.

CDR3 residues: CASSWRGRDTEAFF. CDR3 coding DNA: TGTGCCAGCAGTTGGAGAGGGAGGGATACTGAAGCTTTCTTT. The rearrangement links TRBV6-2 or TRBV6-3 to TRBJ1-1; D gene uncertain. With 4 bases removed from V and 5 bases from J, the gap between germline ends came to 14 bases. The CDR3 is 14 residues long. The V gene's germline CDR1 is MNHEY and CDR2 SVGEGT.

The chain links TRBV2 to TRBJ1-5; no clear D. CDR1 is SNHLY, CDR2 FYNNEI, per germline. The ends were cut back, 0 bases at V and 2 bases at J, with 11 bases in the middle. CDR3 length: 16 amino acids. The DNA of the CDR3 is TGTGCCAGCAGTGAAGCAGGTGGGTTGGGCAATCAGCCCCAGCATTTT. Its translation: CASSEAGGLGNQPQHF.

This chain joins TRBV7-2 and TRBJ1-2; TRBD1 is a possible D gene (6 bases). This CDR3 contains 13 residues. Germline V lookup: CDR1 SGHTA, CDR2 FQGNSA. Trimming cost V 7 bases and J 3 bases, with 12 bases left between them. The CDR3 sequence: CASNQGLYYGYTF. The CDR3 bases are TGTGCCAGCAACCAGGGGCTTTACTATGGCTACACCTTC.

The chain combines TRBV10-3 with TRBJ2-7; D is uncertain. The V gene lost 2 bases and the J gene lost 0 bases, with 17 bases spanning the gap. CDR1 is ENHRY and CDR2 is SYGVKD in the germline V gene. The CDR3 length is 17 residues. The CDR3 nucleotides are TGTGCCATCAGTGAGCCCCGAGACAAGACAAGCTCCTACGAGCAGTACTTC. Its translation: CAISEPRDKTSSYEQYF.

The rearrangement links TRBV7-9 to TRBJ2-1; no firm D call. Looked up from germline, CDR1 is SEHNR and CDR2 is FQNEAQ (reference sequence). V was clipped by 4 bases and J by 0 bases, with 10 bases between them. This CDR3 has 15 residues. For the CDR3, the DNA is TGTGCCAGCAGCTCAATAGCTAGCTCCTACAATGAGCAGTTCTTC. It is translated as CASSSIASSYNEQFF.

The rearrangement joins TRBV29-1 to TRBJ2-7; TRBD1 might be the D (6 bases). CDR3 length: 16 residues. V shed 1 base and J shed 3 bases, with 19 bases lying between them. The germline CDR1 and CDR2 sequences are SQVTM and ANQGSEA. CDR3: CSVEGGQVGSYYEQYF. As DNA, the CDR3 is TGCAGCGTTGAAGGGGGGCAGGTCGGTTCCTACTACGAGCAGTACTTC.

The chain has TRBV5-5 and TRBJ2-7, with 11 positions matching TRBD2. V shed 0 bases and J 1 base; nucleotides not matched to a gene: 9. This CDR3 comprises 18 residues. Germline CDR1 reads SGHKS; CDR2 reads YYEKEE (reference sequence). The CDR3 bases are TGTGCCAGCAGCTTGGTGTCTAGCGGGGGGTCCAGATCCTACGAGCAGTACTTC. Translation: CASSLVSSGGSRSYEQYF. The variable domain in full, completed from reference TRBV5-5 and TRBJ2-7, reads DAGVTQSPTHLIKTRGQQVTLRCSPISGHKSVSWYQQVLGQGPQFIFQYYEKEERGRGNFPDRFSARQFPNYSSELNVNALLLGDSALYLCASSLVSSGGSRSYEQYFGPGTRLTVT.

The chain is built from TRBV19 and TRBJ2-2; 9 bases are shared with TRBD2. The CDR3 has 15 residues. Germline V lookup: CDR1 LNHDA, CDR2 SQIVND (reference sequence). The V and J ends lost 3 bases and 6 bases, in that order; junction bases with no gene match: 5. CDR3 amino acids: CASSILSGGPGELFF. The CDR3 nucleotides are TGTGCCAGTAGTATCCTCAGCGGGGGGCCCGGGGAGCTGTTTTTT.

This clone was recorded only once. The chain couples TRBV4-1 to TRBJ1-1; TRBD1 matches at 9 bases. V lost 1 base, J lost 5 bases, and 11 bases stayed unmatched. The CDR3 sequence is 17 residues long. Germline V gives CDR1 MGHRA, CDR2 YSYEKL. The CDR3 nucleotides are TGCGCCAGCAGCCAAGGGGGGGACAGGGTTACGATGACTGAAGCTTTCTTT. It yields the protein CASSQGGDRVTMTEAFF.

The V call is TRBV11-2, the J call TRBJ1-3; D is possibly TRBD1 (5 bases). Germline CDR1 is SGHAT and CDR2 is FQNNGV. The CDR3 extends over 17 amino acids. V dropped 2 bases and J dropped 0 bases, with 14 bases sitting between them. In DNA, the CDR3 is TGTGCCAGCAGCTTAAATTGGGGCGGCAGCTCTGGAAACACCATATATTTT. Translating gives CASSLNWGGSSGNTIYF.

The genes are TRBV7-9 and TRBJ1-2; 10 nucleotides agree with TRBD1. The CDR3 extends over 16 amino acids. Germline V gene lookup returns CDR1 SEHNR and CDR2 FQNEAQ (reference sequence). V lost 5 bases to trimming and J lost 4 bases; unmatched junction nucleotides: 10. The CDR3: CASSPRPGQGSYGYTF. The CDR3 nucleotides are TGTGCCAGCAGCCCGAGACCGGGACAGGGGTCCTATGGCTACACCTTC.

The rearrangement joins TRBV5-4 to TRBJ1-2; no clear D. The CDR3 extends over 14 amino acids. The V and J ends lost 0 bases and 4 bases respectively, with 10 bases between them. CDR1 is SGHNT and CDR2 is YYREEE in the germline V gene (reference sequence). CDR3 protein: CASSLVRATYGYTF. CDR3 bases: TGTGCCAGCAGCTTGGTGAGGGCGACCTATGGCTACACCTTC.